These 27 T cell receptor beta chains were all obtained from the same sample, sequenced in a study of metastatic and nonmetastatic thyroid tumors (TCRdb year 2020). None of the patients had been given any treatment before thyroid surgery. The library was prepared using PCR. This sample was sequenced with an Illumina HiSeq 4000. The public reads were reanalyzed by TCRdb: fastp trimming at Q25, MiXCR alignment, in-frame beta chains only. The sample includes 7,300 or so clones, with under 35% observed a single time. The biggest ten clones account for 37% of the sample. Sample: adjacent normal tissue. Every receptor here comes from a female donor with papillary thyroid cancer or a benign thyroid nodule (not recorded which). Some clones in this sample may be carry-over from other donors' samples.

The chain has TRBV27 and TRBJ1-2, with a tentative D call TRBD1 (5 bases). With 5 bases removed from V and 12 bases from J, the gap between germline ends came to 10 bases. Germline V CDR1 and CDR2: MNHEY, SMNVEV (reference sequence). The CDR3 contains 10 residues. This CDR3 is CASSGRGDTF. The CDR3 DNA follows: TGTGCCAGCAGTGGGAGGGGCGACACCTTC.

This clone came up a few times. V usage is TRBV6-1 and J usage is TRBJ2-7; TRBD1 or TRBD2 may be the D gene (5 bases each). There are 16 residues in the CDR3. CDR1 MNHNS and CDR2 SASEGT come from the germline V gene. The ends were cut back, 6 bases at V and 5 bases at J, with 23 bases in the middle. This chain's CDR3 is CASRAVTGPLMHEQYF. CDR3 DNA sequence: TGTGCCAGCAGGGCCGTTACGGGACCCCTAATGCACGAGCAGTACTTC.

The V and J genes are TRBV4-2 and TRBJ2-1, with a weak D call TRBD2 (6 bases). CDR1 LGHNA and CDR2 YNFKEQ come from the germline V gene. The V gene lost 4 bases and the J gene lost 0 bases, with 19 bases spanning the gap. CDR3 size: 18 residues. The CDR3 loop reads CASSRKIGTPNSYNEQFF. The CDR3 DNA sequence: TGTGCCAGCAGCCGAAAGATAGGGACTCCCAACTCCTACAATGAGCAGTTCTTC.

The chain has TRBV9 and TRBJ2-3, with 8 positions matching TRBD2. Germline CDR1 reads SGDLS; CDR2 reads YYNGEE. V shed 1 base, J shed 4 bases, and the junction held 2 bases outside the gene matches. The CDR3 loop spans 14 amino acids. The DNA for the CDR3 is TGTGCCAGCAGCGTATTGCGGGAGGCAGATACGCAGTATTTT. This translates into CASSVLREADTQYF. The full variable domain, with the rest looked up from reference TRBV9 and TRBJ2-3, is DSGVTQTPKHLITATGQRVTLRCSPRSGDLSVYWYQQSLDQGLQFLIQYYNGEERAKGNILERFSAQQFPDLHSELNLSSLELGDSALYFCASSVLREADTQYFGPGTRLTVL.

This clone was seen a handful of times. This chain joins TRBV28 and TRBJ1-2; no firm D call. Trimming took 3 bases from V and 3 from J, leaving 5 bases between them. The CDR3 covers 12 residues. The germline CDR1 and CDR2 sequences are MDHEN and SYDVKM. CDR3 sequence reads: CASSLSDYGYTF. CDR3 DNA: TGTGCCAGCAGTTTGTCCGACTATGGCTACACCTTC.

J is TRBJ2-5 and V is TRBV7-2, with 8 bases aligning to TRBD2. The germline V gene has CDR1 SGHTA and CDR2 FQGNSA. There are 15 residues in the CDR3. J was trimmed by 4 bases and V by 2 bases; bases with no gene match: 6. The CDR3 sequence: CASSLYRAGGETQYF. The CDR3 nucleotides read TGTGCCAGCAGCTTATATAGGGCGGGAGGAGAGACCCAGTACTTC.

The V call is TRBV13, the J call TRBJ1-1; the D gene is possibly TRBD1 (6 bases). Trimming pared 6 bases from V and 4 bases from J, leaving 15 bases between. Germline loops: CDR1 PRHDT, CDR2 FYEKMQ (reference sequence). The CDR3 runs to 14 residues. The CDR3 loop is CASRTTGMGTEAFF. CDR3 coding DNA: TGTGCCAGCAGGACAACAGGGATGGGCACTGAAGCTTTCTTT. The complete variable domain, with remaining parts taken from reference TRBV13 and TRBJ1-1, reads AAGVIQSPRHLIKEKRETATLKCYPIPRHDTVYWYQQGPGQDPQFLISFYEKMQSDKGSIPDRFSAQQFSDYHSELNMSSLELGDSALYFCASRTTGMGTEAFFGQGTRLTVV.

The V call is TRBV28, the J call TRBJ1-5; D uncertain. The CDR3 extends over 12 amino acids. Trimming removed 2 bases at V and 5 bases at J, with 4 bases between. Germline V gives CDR1 MDHEN, CDR2 SYDVKM. CDR3 bases: TGTGCCAGCAGTTTACGGGATCAGCCCCAGCATTTT. This translates into CASSLRDQPQHF.

This chain connects TRBV11-2 to TRBJ2-7; no firm D call. V gave up 4 bases and J gave up 2 bases, with 12 bases separating them. The V gene's germline CDR1 is SGHAT and CDR2 FQNNGV. This CDR3 spans 14 amino acids. The CDR3 bases are TGTGCCAGCAGCTCACGGACGGAAACCTACGAGCAGTACTTC. It yields the protein CASSSRTETYEQYF.

The gene calls are TRBV6-5 and TRBJ2-3; TRBD2 matches 8 bases. Germline V gene sequence: CDR1 MNHEY, CDR2 SVGAGI. The CDR3 sequence is 18 residues long. V was clipped by 5 bases and J by 0 bases; unmatched bases: 13. The chain's CDR3 is CASSRSKVPGGSTDTQYF. The CDR3 region has the DNA TGTGCCAGCAGTCGGTCAAAGGTGCCGGGAGGGAGCACAGATACGCAGTATTTT.

The chain carries TRBV6-6 and TRBJ1-2; TRBD1 is a possible D gene (6 bases). CDR3 length: 13 residues. Trimming pared 2 bases from V and 4 bases from J, leaving 8 bases between. Germline V lookup: CDR1 MNHNY, CDR2 SVGAGI (reference sequence). The CDR3 region is CASSYKGVYGYTF. CDR3 in DNA: TGTGCCAGCAGTTACAAGGGGGTCTATGGCTACACCTTC.

This clone was observed a few times. The chain couples TRBV7-9 to TRBJ2-1; D is ambiguous. The V end lost 1 base, the J end lost 7 bases, and 5 bases lay between the germline ends. The germline CDR1 and CDR2 sequences are SEHNR and FQNEAQ (reference sequence). This CDR3 comprises 12 residues. CDR3 loop: CASSLDTNEQFF. CDR3 nucleotides: TGTGCCAGCAGCTTAGACACGAATGAGCAGTTCTTC.

This chain connects TRBV5-1 to TRBJ1-1; D remains unclear. Per the germline V gene, CDR1 is SGHRS and CDR2 is YFSETQ. V gave up 2 bases and J gave up 0 bases, with 8 bases separating them. The CDR3 has 14 residues. CDR3 region: CASSLGAMNTEAFF. As DNA, the CDR3 is TGCGCCAGCAGCTTAGGAGCCATGAACACTGAAGCTTTCTTT.

By share of the sample, this clone is medium-sized. This chain joins TRBV20-1 and TRBJ2-7; D remains unclear. This CDR3 is built from 15 residues. The ends were cut back, 5 bases at V and 1 base at J, with 18 bases in the middle. Germline loops: CDR1 DFQATT, CDR2 SNEGSKA (reference sequence). CDR3 sequence reads: CSAGPSDRRSYEQYF. Here the CDR3 DNA reads TGCAGTGCTGGCCCATCGGATCGACGGTCCTACGAGCAGTACTTC.

The V gene is TRBV18, the J gene TRBJ1-2, with D uncertain. This CDR3 spans 15 amino acids. Germline-derived CDR1 and CDR2 are KGHSH and LQKENI. The V end lost 1 base, the J end lost 0 bases, and 9 bases lay between the germline ends. CDR3 loop: CASSPRAAANYGYTF. The CDR3 coding sequence is TGTGCCAGCTCACCACGGGCGGCAGCTAACTATGGCTACACCTTC.

This chain uses TRBV20-1 with TRBJ1-6; D gene unclear. Per germline, CDR1 DFQATT and CDR2 SNEGSKA (reference sequence). V lost 0 bases, J lost 6 bases, and 9 bases lay in between. The CDR3 totals 14 residues. CDR3 residues: CSARDSNFNSPLHF. In nucleotides, the CDR3 is TGCAGTGCTAGAGATTCCAATTTTAATTCACCCCTCCACTTT.

This chain links TRBV5-1 with TRBJ1-5; D gene unclear. Trimming stripped 4 bases from V and 2 bases from J, with 7 bases between. This CDR3 is built from 13 residues. Germline V CDR1 and CDR2: SGHRS, YFSETQ. This CDR3 is CASSIGGNQPQHF. DNA for the CDR3: TGCGCCAGCAGCATCGGAGGCAATCAGCCCCAGCATTTT.

The chain uses TRBV2 and TRBJ1-4, with D unclear. V was shortened by 5 bases and J by 0 bases, with 16 bases between the two germline ends. The CDR3 length is 17 residues. CDR1 and CDR2 (germline): SNHLY, FYNNEI. The CDR3 region has the DNA TGTGCCAGCAGTACGCGGACGGACGACTCAACTAATGAAAAACTGTTTTTT. This sequence encodes CASSTRTDDSTNEKLFF.

The V and J genes are TRBV6-1 and TRBJ1-4; D call uncertain. V lost 5 bases to trimming and J lost 5 bases, with 9 bases between them. CDR3 length equals 13 residues. Germline assignment: CDR1 MNHNS and CDR2 SASEGT. Written as DNA, the CDR3 is TGTGCCAGCAGTCGGGGTCAGAATGAAAAACTGTTTTTT. This gives the protein CASSRGQNEKLFF.

The chain employs TRBV11-1 and TRBJ1-2; 8 bases agree with TRBD1. V shed 0 bases, J shed 4 bases, and the junction held 7 bases outside the gene matches. Germline loops: CDR1 SGHAT, CDR2 FQDESV (reference sequence). This CDR3 region has 16 residues. CDR3 coding DNA: TGTGCCAGCAGCTTAGCGCAGGGGGCGCCGGTCTATGGCTACACCTTC. Translating it yields CASSLAQGAPVYGYTF.

The genes are TRBV6-5 and TRBJ1-4, with 8 bases matching TRBD1. CDR1 is MNHEY, CDR2 SVGAGI, per germline. V trimming: 6 bases; J trimming: 8 bases; junction bases outside the gene matches: 5. The CDR3 is 13 amino acids. CDR3 DNA: TGTGCCAGCAGACAGGGGGTCGGGGAAAAACTGTTTTTT. Encoded protein: CASRQGVGEKLFF.

The rearrangement joins TRBV20-1 to TRBJ2-5, with TRBD1 matching over 8 bases. Germline CDR1 is DFQATT and CDR2 is SNEGSKA (reference sequence). The CDR3 spans 19 residues. With V trimmed by 1 base and J by 5 bases, 21 bases remained unmatched. The CDR3 nucleotides read TGCAGTGCTAGAGGCGAGGATCTCGGGGCAGGGGGCGCGATGGAGACCCAGTACTTC. Residues: CSARGEDLGAGGAMETQYF.

The chain is built from TRBV6-5 and TRBJ2-1; 10 nucleotides line up with TRBD1. CDR1 MNHEY and CDR2 SVGAGI come from the germline V gene. This CDR3 is built from 14 residues. Losses at the gene ends were 5 bases for V and 8 bases for J; bases not matched to a gene: 6. Here the CDR3 reads CASSPSTGGHEQFF. The DNA for the CDR3 is TGTGCCAGCAGTCCCTCGACAGGGGGCCATGAGCAGTTCTTC.

The table lists this clone with a few counts. The CDR3 here is CSATQNTEAFF. The CDR3 DNA reads as TGCAGTGCTACCCAGAACACTGAAGCTTTCTTT. The chain has TRBV20-1 and TRBJ1-1, with D uncertain. Germline V lookup: CDR1 DFQATT, CDR2 SNEGSKA (reference sequence). This CDR3 region has 11 residues. V was clipped by 4 bases and J by 1 base, with 4 bases between them.

This chain links TRBV20-1 with TRBJ2-1; 11 bases match TRBD2. Germline V gene lookup returns CDR1 DFQATT and CDR2 SNEGSKA (reference sequence). Trimming removed 6 bases from V and 4 bases from J; junction bases left unmatched: 2. The CDR3 is 13 residues long. CDR3 residues: CSARTSGYNEQFF. As DNA, the CDR3 is TGCAGTGCCCGGACTAGCGGGTACAATGAGCAGTTCTTC.

This clone counts as medium-sized. This sequence joins TRBV7-9 and TRBJ2-1; 9 bases agree with TRBD2. This CDR3 contains 14 residues. CDR1 is SEHNR, CDR2 FQNEAQ, per germline (reference sequence). V was clipped by 5 bases and J by 9 bases; unmatched bases: 8. The CDR3 DNA is TGTGCCAGCAGCCGCGAGGGCGGGAGGGGTGAGCAGTTCTTC. It codes for CASSREGGRGEQFF.

There are a few counts of this clone. The chain uses TRBV20-1 and TRBJ2-3; D perhaps matches TRBD2 (5 bases). Germline CDR1 DFQATT, CDR2 SNEGSKA (reference sequence). V lost 0 bases, J lost 2 bases, and 12 bases lay in between. The CDR3 loop spans 15 amino acids. This chain's CDR3 is CSARDRQDFTDTQYF. In nucleotides, the CDR3 is TGCAGTGCTAGAGATAGGCAGGACTTCACAGATACGCAGTATTTT.